The source of this T cell receptor (beta chain) is a study of T cell repertoires in cytomegalovirus infection. Via MiXCR, TCRdb re-called the reads, giving one row per CDR3 protein. The sample records a few hundred thousand distinct CDR3 sequences, about a sixth being singletons. The table lists this clonotype with many counts. The sequence derives from a human donor in good health (CMV status not recorded). Some clones in this sample may be carry-over from other donors' samples. The sample comprised PBMCs.

Written as DNA, the CDR3 is TGTGCCAGCAGCCGGGAGACCCGGGGGTTCACCATATATTTT. Encoded protein: CASSRETRGFTIYF. V and J are TRBV11-2 and TRBJ1-3; perhaps TRBD1 as D (5 bases). The V end was cut by 5 bases, the J end by 9 bases, with 17 bases between. The CDR3 contains 14 residues. Germline-derived CDR1 and CDR2 are SGHAT and FQNNGV.